This passage covers 3 T cell receptor beta chains from one sample sequenced in a study of cytomegalovirus exposure and HLA in healthy donors. The PCR used 60 Vbeta and 13 Jbeta primers. Sequencing used immunoSEQ multiplex PCR; TCRdb keeps in-frame clones, though not all of them. The table lists 70,000 or so clones, around 86% of them singletons. The sequenced sample consisted of PBMCs. These TCRs come from a woman aged 25 to 39 in good health and CMV-seronegative.

This chain uses TRBV28 with TRBJ2-7, with 13 bases matching TRBD2. The V gene's germline CDR1 is MDHEN and CDR2 SYDVKM. V shed 6 bases, J shed 3 bases, and the junction held 5 bases outside the gene matches. The CDR3 spans 15 residues. The CDR3 is CASRRTSGRVYEQYF. The CDR3, as DNA: TGTGCCAGCAGACGGACTAGCGGGAGAGTCTACGAGCAGTACTTC.

The chain is built from TRBV19 and TRBJ1-1, with D tentatively TRBD1 (5 bases). The CDR3 has 12 amino acids. Germline CDR1 LNHDA, CDR2 SQIVND (reference sequence). V shed 6 bases and J shed 5 bases, with 10 bases lying between them. The DNA for the CDR3 is TGTGCCAGTAGGACTCGGGGGACTGAAGCTTTCTTT. It specifies CASRTRGTEAFF.

The chain combines TRBV5-1 with TRBJ2-5; 7 bases match TRBD1. Near its end, the DNA agrees better with TRBJ2-7, so the J call may be wrong. CDR1 is SGHRS, CDR2 YFSETQ, per germline. CDR3 length equals 15 residues. CDR3 nucleotide sequence: TGCGCCAGCAGCTTGGCGGCAGGGGGTGGCTACGAGCAGTACTTC. It is translated as CASSLAAGGGYEQYF.